This TCR beta chain was sequenced in a study of T cell responses to AZD1222 COVID-19 vaccine. Study conclusions and caveats: Spike-wide vaccine-associated CD4 TCRs dominated at 160-218 and 743-854. Donors were chiefly white British, with a greater number of females, and clonal diversity was perhaps underestimated.

Germline values: CDR1 SGDLS, CDR2 YYNGEE. This CDR3 is 14 amino acids long. V shed 4 bases, J shed 2 bases, and the junction held 5 bases outside the gene matches. Concerning this clone: Its antigen is still unknown.

TCRdb keeps only in-frame clones here, not all; method: immunoSEQ multiplex PCR. The data contain some 93,000 clones, approximately 90% of them singletons. This chain links TRBV9 with TRBJ2-7; TRBD2 matches at 8 bases. The origin of this receptor is an adult who received the AZD1222 COVID-19 vaccine. The source material was peripheral blood, sampled 28 days after the second AZD1222 dose. CDR3 sequence: CASSPRGGPYEQYF. Written as DNA, the CDR3 is TGTGCCAGCAGCCCCCGGGGGGGCCCCTACGAGCAGTACTTC.